This T cell receptor beta chain is from a study of blood T cell repertoires in COVID-19. About the study: Collection of acute and convalescent COVID-19 samples took place in the United States, Italy and Spain. In each case, the material was cDNA or gDNA derived from T cells, B-cell-depleted T cells, or PBMCs.

Original analysis: Estimates of nucleated cell counts were drawn from the amplification of reference gene primers. Assay: immunoSEQ multiplex PCR; the TCRdb copy retains only in-frame clones and omits some. That table furnishes V, J and clone size, whereas the DNA furnished D and trimming. This table has 45,000 to 60,000 clones, 65% to 90% appearing once. CDR1 is SGHVS, CDR2 FNYEAQ, per germline. With V trimmed by 5 bases and J by 4 bases, 7 bases remained unmatched. The CDR3 covers 17 residues. Material: peripheral blood. The gene calls are TRBV7-6 and TRBJ2-1; TRBD2 agrees at 14 bases. The source of this sequence is a man aged 55-75 years with acute or convalescent COVID-19. CDR3 loop: CASSARLAGGQYNEQFF. The CDR3 DNA reads as TGTGCCAGCAGCGCCAGACTAGCGGGGGGGCAGTACAATGAGCAGTTCTTC.